The rows below give T cell receptor beta chains drawn from one sample of a study of graft-versus-host responses after intestinal transplantation. These receptors lack a known antigen. Assay used: immunoSEQ multiplex PCR; TCRdb lists only in-frame clones, some missing. The table has around 130,000 clones, around 94% seen once; the top ten hold around 0.15%. The material was unstimulated CD4+ T cells sorted from spleen or lymph node cells, obtained before intestinal transplant. The source is a human donor who received an intestinal transplant. CDR3s include the opening cysteine and the closing phenylalanine or tryptophan. D genes are given only for firm matches. The listing skips clone size in some rows; elsewhere it reads once, few, many or a size class.

V gene,J gene,clone size,D gene,CDR3 DNA,CDR3 protein
TRBV29-1,TRBJ1-2,NA,NA,TGCAGCGTTGACAGGGTTGGCTACACCTTC,CSVDRVGYTF
TRBV7-9,TRBJ1-4,NA,TRBD1,TGTGCCAGCAGCTTCGGGGACAGGAGTAATGAAAAACTGTTTTTT,CASSFGDRSNEKLFF
TRBV2,TRBJ1-5,NA,TRBD1,TGTGCCAGCAGGGGACAGGAAAATCAGCCCCAGCATTTT,CASRGQENQPQHF
TRBV11-3,TRBJ2-7,NA,NA,TGTGCCAGCAGCTTAGCCGCTCCCTACGAGCAGTACTTC,CASSLAAPYEQYF
TRBV5-4,TRBJ2-2,once,NA,TGTGCCAGCAGCTTTTCGGGGAACACCGGGGAGCTGTTTTTT,CASSFSGNTGELFF
TRBV9,TRBJ1-4,NA,NA,TGTGCCAGCAGCGTAGGGTCCACAACTAATGAAAAACTGTTTTTT,CASSVGSTTNEKLFF
TRBV19,TRBJ1-1,NA,NA,TGTGCCAGTAGTATGAGGCAGGGAAAGGGCAGGACTGAAGCTTTCTTT,CASSMRQGKGRTEAFF
TRBV6-1,TRBJ1-5,NA,NA,TGTGCCAGCGCCCCAGGGCGCAATCAGCCCCAGCATTTT,CASAPGRNQPQHF
TRBV20-1,TRBJ1-2,NA,NA,TGCAGTGCGACCCTGGATGGCTACACCTTC,CSATLDGYTF
TRBV6-1,TRBJ2-7,NA,TRBD2,TGTGCCAGCAGTGGAACTAGCGGGGGGTCTAGGGAGCAGTACTTC,CASSGTSGGSREQYF
TRBV13,TRBJ1-1,NA,NA,TGTGCCAGCAGCTTAAGCAGGCGGAACACTGAAGCTTTCTTT,CASSLSRRNTEAFF
TRBV4-1,TRBJ1-5,NA,TRBD1,TGCGCCAGCAGCCCACACAGGGGAGCTTGGCAGCAGCCCCAGCATTTT,CASSPHRGAWQQPQHF
TRBV6-5,TRBJ1-2,NA,TRBD1,TGTGCCAGCCGACAACAGGGGACGAACTATGGCTACACCTTC,CASRQQGTNYGYTF
TRBV7-2,TRBJ2-7,NA,TRBD1,TGTGCCAGCAGCTTAGCAGGGCCAGGGGGCTACGAGCAGTACTTC,CASSLAGPGGYEQYF
TRBV29-1,TRBJ1-1,NA,NA,TGCAGCGTTGCTACTCGGTTGAACACTGAAGCTTTCTTT,CSVATRLNTEAFF
TRBV6-5,TRBJ1-2,NA,NA,TGTGCCAGCAGTCCTGCTTTGGGGACCTATGGCTACACCTTC,CASSPALGTYGYTF
TRBV9,TRBJ1-6,NA,NA,TGTGCCAGCAGCGGAGCACCCCAGGTTTCCTATAATTCACCCCTCCACTTT,CASSGAPQVSYNSPLHF
TRBV10-3,TRBJ2-2,NA,NA,TGTGCCCTCCGGGCCTCGAACACCGGGGAGCTGTTTTTT,CALRASNTGELFF
TRBV6-5,TRBJ1-2,NA,NA,TGTGCCAGCAGTAATACAGGGACGGGCTACACCTTC,CASSNTGTGYTF
TRBV10-1,TRBJ2-3,NA,TRBD2,TGCGCCAGCAGTAGGAATATAGCGGGGGGGGCCACAGATACGCAGTATTTT,CASSRNIAGGATDTQYF
TRBV7-3,TRBJ2-7,NA,TRBD1,TGTGCCAGCAGCTTACTGGGGCCTGGTAGGGGGCAATACGAGCAGTACTTC,CASSLLGPGRGQYEQYF
TRBV5-1,TRBJ1-1,NA,TRBD1,TGCGCCAGCAGCTCCTCCCTCGACAGGGCCAACACTGAAGCTTTCTTT,CASSSSLDRANTEAFF
TRBV5-1,TRBJ2-7,once,TRBD2,TGCGCCAGCAGCTCCGGGACTAGCGGGAGGACCTACGAGCAGTACTTC,CASSSGTSGRTYEQYF
TRBV5-5,TRBJ1-2,NA,NA,TGTGCCAGCAGCTTGGGGCAGGTCTATGGCTACACCTTC,CASSLGQVYGYTF
TRBV23-1,TRBJ1-2,NA,TRBD1,TGCGCCAGCAGTCAATCGAAGGACAGGACTTCCGATCTTAACTATGGCTACACCTTC,CASSQSKDRTSDLNYGYTF
TRBV21-1,TRBJ2-7,NA,NA,TGTGCCAGCATCAGAGGGGGCAGGAGCTCCTACGAGCAGTACTTC,CASIRGGRSSYEQYF
TRBV20-1,TRBJ2-5,NA,NA,TGCAGTGCTGGGGCCCCCGAGACCCAGTACTTC,CSAGAPETQYF
TRBV7-2,TRBJ2-1,NA,TRBD2,TGTGCCAGCAGGGCTAGCGGGGACAATGAGCAGTTCTTC,CASRASGDNEQFF
TRBV5-1,TRBJ1-2,NA,NA,TGCGCCAGCAGCTTGGCTACGACAGATCCATACACCTTC,CASSLATTDPYTF
TRBV13,TRBJ2-7,NA,TRBD1,TGTGCCAGCAGAGAACCCGGGACAGGAGCCTACGAGCAGTACTTC,CASREPGTGAYEQYF
TRBV5-5,TRBJ2-7,once,NA,TGTGCCAGCAGCAGAGCGGTCTACGAGCAGTACTTC,CASSRAVYEQYF
TRBV27,TRBJ2-5,NA,NA,TGTGCCAGCAGTTCGTTTGGGACATGGGATGAGACCCAGTACTTC,CASSSFGTWDETQYF
TRBV7-9,TRBJ1-2,NA,NA,TGTGCCAGCAGCTTAGGTCCGAGGGGCTACACCTTC,CASSLGPRGYTF
TRBV5-1,TRBJ2-1,NA,TRBD2,TGCGCCAGCAGCTTCTACGGAGCGGGGAAACAATACAATGAGCAGTTCTTC,CASSFYGAGKQYNEQFF
TRBV10-2,TRBJ2-6,once,NA,TGCGCCAGCAGTCGTTCTTCTGGGGCCAACGTCCTGACTTTC,CASSRSSGANVLTF
TRBV18,TRBJ1-6,few,NA,TGTGCCAGCTCACCAAATACAGCTTCTTATAATTCACCCCTCCACTTT,CASSPNTASYNSPLHF
TRBV5-5,TRBJ2-2,once,TRBD2,TGTGCCAGCAGCTTGACTAGCGGGGGGAACACCGGGGAGCTGTTTTTT,CASSLTSGGNTGELFF
TRBV10-1,TRBJ1-2,NA,NA,TGCGCCAGCAGTAACCGGGGCGTAAACTATGGCTACACCTTC,CASSNRGVNYGYTF
TRBV29-1,TRBJ2-7,NA,TRBD2,TGCAGCGTTGAGGGACTAGCGGGGACCTTCTCCTACGAGCAGTACTTC,CSVEGLAGTFSYEQYF
TRBV5-1,TRBJ1-3,once,NA,TGCGCCAGCTGGACAGATGGAAACACCATATATTTT,CASWTDGNTIYF
TRBV6-1,TRBJ1-6,once,NA,TGTGCCAGCAGTGAAACGGGGAGGTATAATTCACCCCTCCACTTT,CASSETGRYNSPLHF
TRBV4-1,TRBJ2-5,NA,NA,TGCGCCAGCAGCCGGCAAGCGGGCATACAAGAGACCCAGTACTTC,CASSRQAGIQETQYF
TRBV25-1,TRBJ2-4,NA,NA,TGTGCCAGCAGTGGGGGGGGCAGTTTAGCCAAAAACATTCAGTACTTC,CASSGGGSLAKNIQYF
TRBV5-1,TRBJ2-5,NA,NA,TGCGCCAGCAGCTTGGGCTCAGTACGCCAAGAGACCCAGTACTTC,CASSLGSVRQETQYF
TRBV9,TRBJ1-1,NA,NA,TGTGCCAGCAGCGTAGAGCCCGTGGACACTGAAGCTTTCTTT,CASSVEPVDTEAFF
TRBV11-2,TRBJ1-2,NA,TRBD1,TGTGCCAGCAGCAAAGACAGGGCGGAGTATGGCTACACCTTC,CASSKDRAEYGYTF
TRBV18,TRBJ1-3,NA,NA,TGTGCCAGCTCACCGGTCCTAGGGTCATCTGGAAACACCATATATTTT,CASSPVLGSSGNTIYF
TRBV9,TRBJ2-1,NA,NA,TGTGCCAGCAGCGTAGGAGTTGTCTCCTACAATGAGCAGTTCTTC,CASSVGVVSYNEQFF
TRBV5-5,TRBJ1-5,NA,NA,TGTGCCAGCAGTCCTTATCAGGGACAGCCCCAGCATTTT,CASSPYQGQPQHF
TRBV6-1,TRBJ1-6,NA,NA,TGTGCCAGCACAAGGGGGGCGGCCTATAATTCACCCCTCCACTTT,CASTRGAAYNSPLHF
TRBV6-5,TRBJ2-2,NA,TRBD1,TGTGCCAGCAGTGGACAGGGACGGACCGGGGAGCTGTTTTTT,CASSGQGRTGELFF
TRBV27,TRBJ1-4,NA,NA,TGTGCCAGCAGTCCCCGTAGGCAGGGAGGTGAAAAACTGTTTTTT,CASSPRRQGGEKLFF
TRBV5-1,TRBJ2-1,NA,NA,TGCGCCAGCAGCTCCACCTTAAGACAAGAGCAGTTCTTC,CASSSTLRQEQFF
TRBV2,TRBJ2-4,NA,TRBD1,TGTGCCAGCAGTGAACCTAAGTCAGGGGGCAGCGGGAACATTCAGTACTTC,CASSEPKSGGSGNIQYF
TRBV7-9,TRBJ2-7,NA,TRBD1,TGTGCCAGCAGCTGGACAGGGGAGGAGAACGAGCAGTACTTC,CASSWTGEENEQYF
TRBV5-4,TRBJ2-1,NA,NA,TGTGCCAGCAGCGTGGACTACAATGAGCAGTTCTTC,CASSVDYNEQFF
TRBV11-2,TRBJ2-5,once,NA,TGTGCCAGCAGCAAGGGGGACCAAGAGACCCAGTACTTC,CASSKGDQETQYF
TRBV9,TRBJ1-2,NA,NA,TGTGCCAGCAGCGTAGATGGGCGTTTACATGGCTACACCTTC,CASSVDGRLHGYTF
TRBV9,TRBJ1-6,NA,NA,TGTGCCAGCAGCGCCAACAGGGACGGGGCACCCCTCCACTTT,CASSANRDGAPLHF